These T cell receptor beta chains were read from a single sample in a study of CD8 T cells in Susac syndrome. TCRdb reprocessed the immunoSEQ multiplex PCR reads via MiXCR and lists one record per CDR3 protein. The profile covers about 170,000 distinct CDR3 sequences, with 85% to 95% appearing a single time and 0.09% to 0.095% taken by the ten largest. Specimen: CD4+ T cells from PBMCs. The receptors stem from a human donor with multiple sclerosis. CDR3s leave out the opening cysteine and the closing phenylalanine or tryptophan. The order of the fields is D gene, V gene, CDR3 protein. D genes are given only for firm matches.

D: NA; V: TRBV2; CDR3: ASSERQFYEQY
D: TRBD1; V: TRBV20-1; CDR3: SARAGGGNYGYT
D: TRBD1; V: TRBV18; CDR3: ASSPGTENYGYT
D: TRBD1; V: TRBV28; CDR3: ASSSHGTANTEAF
D: NA; V: TRBV28; CDR3: ASSKLLIAGNTIY
D: NA; V: TRBV3-1; CDR3: ASSQSGGQHTEAF
D: NA; V: TRBV3-1; CDR3: ASSQSDRGTDTQY
D: NA; V: TRBV4-2; CDR3: ASSQDGQGGYEQY
D: NA; V: TRBV6-5; CDR3: ASSVQGTNSPLH
D: TRBD1; V: TRBV5-1; CDR3: ASSSPGQNPEDYGYT
D: NA; V: TRBV10-1; CDR3: AGTYEQY
D: NA; V: TRBV18; CDR3: ASSPGVDYGYT
D: NA; V: TRBV18; CDR3: ASSPPNGAHLGETQY
D: NA; V: TRBV30; CDR3: ARSARANNSPLH
D: NA; V: TRBV20-1; CDR3: SARSLDETQY
D: NA; V: TRBV19; CDR3: ASSKETAGNTIY
D: NA; V: TRBV24-1; CDR3: ATSLETGTDTGELF
D: NA; V: TRBV5-1; CDR3: ASSLGLPTDTQY
D: NA; V: TRBV7-2; CDR3: ASTLDMNSGNTIY
D: TRBD2; V: TRBV10-2; CDR3: ASRGLAGVQEETQY
D: NA; V: TRBV18; CDR3: ASSPSEGMYNQPQH
D: NA; V: TRBV7-9; CDR3: ASSSKLGYEQY
D: NA; V: TRBV9; CDR3: ASSSSPGSGYEQY
D: NA; V: TRBV5-4; CDR3: ASSLATANEKLF
D: NA; V: TRBV12-3/TRBV12-4; CDR3: ASSFGWHGYT
D: TRBD1; V: TRBV28; CDR3: ASSGRQGSYNEQF
D: NA; V: TRBV7-9; CDR3: ASSSTGTYAF
D: NA; V: TRBV27; CDR3: ASQRNTEAF
D: TRBD1; V: TRBV7-9; CDR3: ASRTGAGGYT
D: NA; V: TRBV9; CDR3: ASSPVNPDYGYT
D: NA; V: TRBV20-1; CDR3: SAGAQIPYGYT
D: NA; V: TRBV30; CDR3: AGVSGANVLT
D: NA; V: TRBV5-1; CDR3: ASSRTLRVGNSGANVLT
D: TRBD1; V: TRBV27; CDR3: ASSLKGAYGYT
D: NA; V: TRBV3-1; CDR3: ASRNFGGFTDTQY
D: TRBD2; V: TRBV18; CDR3: ASSPYLGLAGVDGTDTQY
D: NA; V: TRBV4-2; CDR3: ASSQDRSNEQF
D: NA; V: TRBV7-6; CDR3: ASSLTTRDTQY
D: NA; V: TRBV12-3/TRBV12-4; CDR3: ASSLAPNYGYT
D: TRBD2; V: TRBV5-6; CDR3: ASSLALWGEGGRHEQY
D: TRBD2; V: TRBV20-1; CDR3: SASRGGGAVNEQF
D: NA; V: TRBV6-6; CDR3: ASSYSGQSYPGELF
D: NA; V: TRBV24-1; CDR3: ATSANTEAF
D: NA; V: TRBV18; CDR3: ASSRVQGPSSETQY
D: TRBD2; V: TRBV2; CDR3: ASKGTSGTTEQY
D: NA; V: TRBV5-4; CDR3: ASSLAGTTNEKLF
D: TRBD1; V: TRBV20-1; CDR3: SARDWANRGHGGYT
D: NA; V: TRBV7-6; CDR3: ASSLRSGGGSGAF
D: NA; V: TRBV29-1; CDR3: SVERGRLVDEQF
D: NA; V: TRBV29-1; CDR3: SVERDTNYGYT
D: NA; V: TRBV15; CDR3: ATYKVGNQPQH
D: NA; V: TRBV28; CDR3: ATTRLDFPYEQY
D: TRBD1; V: TRBV6-1; CDR3: ASSSGQGGTEAF
D: TRBD1; V: TRBV7-8; CDR3: ASSPDRGNEKLF
D: NA; V: TRBV19; CDR3: ASTLDSYNEQF
D: NA; V: TRBV6-1; CDR3: ASSEQSTYGYT
D: TRBD2; V: TRBV20-1; CDR3: SARDTSGAYNEQF